The rows below give T cell receptor beta chains drawn from one sample of a study of blood T cell repertoires in COVID-19. Sequencing used immunoSEQ multiplex PCR; TCRdb keeps in-frame clones, though not all of them. Among around 150,000 clones listed, around four fifths were seen once. The sample consisted of PBMCs or T cells enriched from blood (not recorded which). Source of these receptors: a woman in her thirties or forties who had recovered from COVID-19. Each CDR3 is given with its conserved first and last residue. The D gene is left open where the match is weak. Expanded clones get a size class; other rows say once, few or many, or leave the size out.

V gene	D gene	clone size	J gene	CDR3 DNA	CDR3 protein
TRBV6-4	TRBD2	NA	TRBJ2-1	TGTGCCAGCTTGCCCCCCCGGACTAGCGGGTTATTGGACAATGAGCAGTTCTTC	CASLPPRTSGLLDNEQFF
TRBV7-9	TRBD2	NA	TRBJ2-1	TGTGCCAGCAGCTCGCCGGGACTAGCGGGAGGGAATGAGCAGTTCTTC	CASSSPGLAGGNEQFF
TRBV20-1	NA	NA	TRBJ1-1	TGCAGTGCGCCTCAGGGAACTGAAGCTTTCTTT	CSAPQGTEAFF
TRBV18	NA	NA	TRBJ1-1	TGTGCCAGCTCCCCACAGCTAGGAGACACTGAAGCTTTCTTT	CASSPQLGDTEAFF
TRBV6-4	TRBD2	NA	TRBJ2-3	TGTGCCAGCAGTGAGACTAGCGGGAGAGCAGATACGCAGTATTTT	CASSETSGRADTQYF
TRBV15	NA	NA	TRBJ2-1	TGTGCCACCAGCAGAGATCTGGCAGGGGGGTACAATGAGCAGTTCTTC	CATSRDLAGGYNEQFF
TRBV19	NA	NA	TRBJ2-3	TGTGCCAGTAGTAAGGGGTTCGGCACAGATACGCAGTATTTT	CASSKGFGTDTQYF
TRBV5-1	TRBD2	NA	TRBJ2-7	TGCGCCAGCAGCTGGGGACTAGCGCGAACTGCCTACTCCTACGAGCAGTACTTC	CASSWGLARTAYSYEQYF
TRBV27	TRBD2	NA	TRBJ2-7	TGTGCCAGCAGTTTATCGAGCGGGAGGGCCTACGAGCAGTACTTC	CASSLSSGRAYEQYF
TRBV6-5	TRBD1	NA	TRBJ2-3	TGTGCCAGCAGAGGGGGACAGTTTAGCACAGATACGCAGTATTTT	CASRGGQFSTDTQYF
TRBV5-8	NA	NA	TRBJ2-7	TGTGCCAGCAACATGGCAACAGGGTACGAGCAGTACTTC	CASNMATGYEQYF
TRBV27	TRBD1	NA	TRBJ2-7	TGTGCCAGCAGTCCGGGACAGGGCCCCTACGAGCAGTACTTC	CASSPGQGPYEQYF
TRBV12-3/TRBV12-4	NA	NA	TRBJ1-2	TGTGCCAGCACTCCCCGTAGTTTCTATGGCTACACCTTC	CASTPRSFYGYTF
TRBV28	NA	NA	TRBJ2-3	TGTGCCAGCAGTTTAACAGGAAAAAATACGCAGTATTTT	CASSLTGKNTQYF
TRBV19	TRBD1	NA	TRBJ1-4	TGTGCCAGTAAAGGACAGGGGGCAACTAATGAAAAACTGTTTTTT	CASKGQGATNEKLFF
TRBV27	NA	NA	TRBJ1-1	TGTGCCAGCAGTTTAAGCGGAGACACTGAAGCTTTCTTT	CASSLSGDTEAFF
TRBV7-2	TRBD1	NA	TRBJ1-5	TGTGCCAGCAGCTTAGTTTGGACAGGGGATCAGCCCCAGCATTTT	CASSLVWTGDQPQHF
TRBV27	NA	NA	TRBJ1-3	TGTGCCAGCAGTTTAACGGGAGTCTCTGGAAACACCATATATTTT	CASSLTGVSGNTIYF
TRBV7-3	NA	NA	TRBJ2-2	TGTGCCAGCAGCTTAAACCCAGGGGCGAACACCGGGGAGCTGTTTTTT	CASSLNPGANTGELFF
TRBV3-1/TRBV3-2	NA	NA	TRBJ1-5	TGTGCCAGCAGCGCTCAGGGATTCAATCAGCCCCAGCATTTT	CASSAQGFNQPQHF
TRBV3-1/TRBV3-2	TRBD1	few	TRBJ1-5	TGTGCCAGCAGCCGGGGACAGGGGGATCAGCCCCAGCATTTT	CASSRGQGDQPQHF
TRBV6-5	TRBD1	once	TRBJ1-1	TGTGCCAGCAGGACACTGACAGGGGGCACTGAAGCTTTCTTT	CASRTLTGGTEAFF
TRBV11-2	NA	NA	TRBJ1-6	TGTGCCAGCAGCTTAGTTCAGGGCCCTAATTCACCCCTCCACTTT	CASSLVQGPNSPLHF
TRBV27	NA	NA	TRBJ1-1	TGTGCCAGCAGTAGGAGTGTGAACACTGAAGCTTTCTTT	CASSRSVNTEAFF
TRBV2	TRBD1	NA	TRBJ1-1	TGTGCCAGCGGGACAGGGTCGCTGAACACTGAAGCTTTCTTT	CASGTGSLNTEAFF
TRBV7-3	NA	NA	TRBJ2-1	TGTGCCAGCAGCTTACGTCCCCGGGGTGAGCAGTTCTTC	CASSLRPRGEQFF
TRBV5-4	TRBD1	once	TRBJ2-5	TGTGCCAGCAGCTTGGGACAGGGGTTGGGAGAGACCCAGTACTTC	CASSLGQGLGETQYF
TRBV7-8	NA	NA	TRBJ2-2	TGTGCCAGCAGCTTAAAGTTCCTAGACCCCGGGGAGCTGTTTTTT	CASSLKFLDPGELFF
TRBV5-1	TRBD2	NA	TRBJ2-5	TGCGCCAGCAGCACCACTAGCGGGGGGGCGATGGGGTATGAGACCCAGTACTTC	CASSTTSGGAMGYETQYF